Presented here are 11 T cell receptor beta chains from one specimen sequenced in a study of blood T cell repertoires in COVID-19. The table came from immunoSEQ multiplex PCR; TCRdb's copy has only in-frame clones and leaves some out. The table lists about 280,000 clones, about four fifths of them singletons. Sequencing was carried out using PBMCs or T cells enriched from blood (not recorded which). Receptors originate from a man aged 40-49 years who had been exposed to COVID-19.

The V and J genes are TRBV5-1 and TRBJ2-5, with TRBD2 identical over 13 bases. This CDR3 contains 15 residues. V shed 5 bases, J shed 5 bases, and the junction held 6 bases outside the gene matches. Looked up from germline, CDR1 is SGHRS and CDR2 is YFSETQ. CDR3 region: CASSNGLAGVETQYF. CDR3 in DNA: TGCGCCAGCAGTAACGGACTAGCGGGAGTGGAGACCCAGTACTTC.

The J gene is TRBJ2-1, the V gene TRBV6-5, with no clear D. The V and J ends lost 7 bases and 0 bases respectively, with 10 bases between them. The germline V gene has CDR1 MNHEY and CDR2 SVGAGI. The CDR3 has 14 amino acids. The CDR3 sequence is CASIVRGSYNEQFF. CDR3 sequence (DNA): TGTGCCAGCATAGTACGCGGCTCCTACAATGAGCAGTTCTTC.

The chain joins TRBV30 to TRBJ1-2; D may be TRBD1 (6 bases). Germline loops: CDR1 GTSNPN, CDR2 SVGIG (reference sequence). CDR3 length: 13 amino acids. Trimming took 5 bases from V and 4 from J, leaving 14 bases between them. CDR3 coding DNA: TGTGCCTGGGAACAGGGAAACTCCTATGGCTACACCTTC. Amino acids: CAWEQGNSYGYTF. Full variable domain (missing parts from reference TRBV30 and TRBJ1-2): SQTIHQWPATLVQPVGSPLSLECTVEGTSNPNLYWYRQAAGRGLQLLFYSVGIGQISSEVPQNLSASRPQDRQFILSSKKLLLSDSGFYLCAWEQGNSYGYTFGSGTRLTVV.

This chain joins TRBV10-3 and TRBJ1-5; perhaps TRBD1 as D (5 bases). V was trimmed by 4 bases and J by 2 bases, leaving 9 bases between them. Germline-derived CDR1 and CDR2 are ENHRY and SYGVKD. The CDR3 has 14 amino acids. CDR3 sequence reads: CAISGGEGNQPQHF. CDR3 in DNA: TGTGCCATCAGTGGGGGGGAAGGCAATCAGCCCCAGCATTTT.

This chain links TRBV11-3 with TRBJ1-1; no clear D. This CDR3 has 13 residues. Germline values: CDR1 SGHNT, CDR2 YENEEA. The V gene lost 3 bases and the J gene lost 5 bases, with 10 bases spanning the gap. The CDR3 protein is CASSFTQVTEAFF. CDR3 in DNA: TGTGCCAGCAGCTTTACCCAGGTGACTGAAGCTTTCTTT.

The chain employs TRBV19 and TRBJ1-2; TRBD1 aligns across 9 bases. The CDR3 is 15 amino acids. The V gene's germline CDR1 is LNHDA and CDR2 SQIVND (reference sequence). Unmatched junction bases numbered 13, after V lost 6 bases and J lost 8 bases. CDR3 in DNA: TGTGCCAGTAGGCCCTTTATGGGACAGGGCTACGGCTACACCTTC. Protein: CASRPFMGQGYGYTF.

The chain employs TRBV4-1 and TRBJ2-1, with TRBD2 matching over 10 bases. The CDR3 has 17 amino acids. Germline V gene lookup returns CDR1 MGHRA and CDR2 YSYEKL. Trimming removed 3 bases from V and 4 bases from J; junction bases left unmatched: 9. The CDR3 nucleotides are TGCGCCAGCAGCCACCCCGCCGGACTAGCGGAGTACAATGAGCAGTTCTTC. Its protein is CASSHPAGLAEYNEQFF.

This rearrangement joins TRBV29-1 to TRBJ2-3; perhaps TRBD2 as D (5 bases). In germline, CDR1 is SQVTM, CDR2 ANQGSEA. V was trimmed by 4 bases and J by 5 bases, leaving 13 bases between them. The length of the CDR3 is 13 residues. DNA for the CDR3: TGCAGCGTTGCCGCGGGTGGTGTAGATACGCAGTATTTT. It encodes CSVAAGGVDTQYF.

CDR3 region: CASSSGSTGANVLTF. The CDR3 region has the DNA TGTGCCAGTAGTAGCGGGAGTACTGGGGCCAACGTCCTGACTTTC. This chain uses TRBV19 with TRBJ2-6; 7 bases fit TRBD2. The germline V gene encodes CDR1 LNHDA and CDR2 SQIVND (reference sequence). Trimming at V came to 4 bases and at J to 2 bases, leaving 2 bases not matched to a gene. This CDR3 has 15 residues.

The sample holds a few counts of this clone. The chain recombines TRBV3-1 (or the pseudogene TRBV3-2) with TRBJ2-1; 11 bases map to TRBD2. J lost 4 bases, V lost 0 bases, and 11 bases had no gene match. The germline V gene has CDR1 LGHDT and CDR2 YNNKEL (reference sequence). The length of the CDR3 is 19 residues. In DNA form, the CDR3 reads TGTGCCAGCAGCCAAGATACATTCGGGACTAGCGGATTGTACAATGAGCAGTTCTTC. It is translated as CASSQDTFGTSGLYNEQFF.

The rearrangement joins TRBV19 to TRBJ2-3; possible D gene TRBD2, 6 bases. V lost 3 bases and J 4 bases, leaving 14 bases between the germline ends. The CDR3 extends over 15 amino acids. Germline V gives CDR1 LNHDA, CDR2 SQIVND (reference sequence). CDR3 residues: CASSMRGGGADTQYF. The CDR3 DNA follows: TGTGCCAGTAGTATGAGGGGAGGTGGTGCAGATACGCAGTATTTT.